This TCR beta chain was sequenced during a study of blood T cell repertoires in COVID-19. As for the study in general: Acute and convalescent COVID-19 specimens originated in the United States, Italy and Spain. Sources were T cells, B-cell-depleted T cells, or PBMCs; the material itself was cDNA or gDNA.

V was shortened by 11 bases and J by 3 bases, with 17 bases between the two germline ends. The CDR3 contains 14 residues. CDR1 and CDR2 from the germline V gene are LNHDA and SQIVND (reference sequence). A Seattle source enrolled patients during active infection and followed them longitudinally. Study processing details: How many nucleated cells were present was estimated from reference gene primer amplification. The method was immunoSEQ multiplex PCR; TCRdb's version includes in-frame clones alone and lacks a portion of them. V and J calls and clone size are those listed in that table; D and trimming were worked out from the DNA. The sample has roughly 68,000 clones, more than 85% seen once.

The chain carries TRBV19 and TRBJ1-5; no clear D. The source is a man aged 35 to 55 with COVID-19, enrolled during active disease. Sequenced input: peripheral blood. This CDR3 is CAFQVAWNNQPQHF. Here the CDR3 DNA reads TGTGCCTTTCAGGTGGCTTGGAACAATCAGCCCCAGCATTTT.